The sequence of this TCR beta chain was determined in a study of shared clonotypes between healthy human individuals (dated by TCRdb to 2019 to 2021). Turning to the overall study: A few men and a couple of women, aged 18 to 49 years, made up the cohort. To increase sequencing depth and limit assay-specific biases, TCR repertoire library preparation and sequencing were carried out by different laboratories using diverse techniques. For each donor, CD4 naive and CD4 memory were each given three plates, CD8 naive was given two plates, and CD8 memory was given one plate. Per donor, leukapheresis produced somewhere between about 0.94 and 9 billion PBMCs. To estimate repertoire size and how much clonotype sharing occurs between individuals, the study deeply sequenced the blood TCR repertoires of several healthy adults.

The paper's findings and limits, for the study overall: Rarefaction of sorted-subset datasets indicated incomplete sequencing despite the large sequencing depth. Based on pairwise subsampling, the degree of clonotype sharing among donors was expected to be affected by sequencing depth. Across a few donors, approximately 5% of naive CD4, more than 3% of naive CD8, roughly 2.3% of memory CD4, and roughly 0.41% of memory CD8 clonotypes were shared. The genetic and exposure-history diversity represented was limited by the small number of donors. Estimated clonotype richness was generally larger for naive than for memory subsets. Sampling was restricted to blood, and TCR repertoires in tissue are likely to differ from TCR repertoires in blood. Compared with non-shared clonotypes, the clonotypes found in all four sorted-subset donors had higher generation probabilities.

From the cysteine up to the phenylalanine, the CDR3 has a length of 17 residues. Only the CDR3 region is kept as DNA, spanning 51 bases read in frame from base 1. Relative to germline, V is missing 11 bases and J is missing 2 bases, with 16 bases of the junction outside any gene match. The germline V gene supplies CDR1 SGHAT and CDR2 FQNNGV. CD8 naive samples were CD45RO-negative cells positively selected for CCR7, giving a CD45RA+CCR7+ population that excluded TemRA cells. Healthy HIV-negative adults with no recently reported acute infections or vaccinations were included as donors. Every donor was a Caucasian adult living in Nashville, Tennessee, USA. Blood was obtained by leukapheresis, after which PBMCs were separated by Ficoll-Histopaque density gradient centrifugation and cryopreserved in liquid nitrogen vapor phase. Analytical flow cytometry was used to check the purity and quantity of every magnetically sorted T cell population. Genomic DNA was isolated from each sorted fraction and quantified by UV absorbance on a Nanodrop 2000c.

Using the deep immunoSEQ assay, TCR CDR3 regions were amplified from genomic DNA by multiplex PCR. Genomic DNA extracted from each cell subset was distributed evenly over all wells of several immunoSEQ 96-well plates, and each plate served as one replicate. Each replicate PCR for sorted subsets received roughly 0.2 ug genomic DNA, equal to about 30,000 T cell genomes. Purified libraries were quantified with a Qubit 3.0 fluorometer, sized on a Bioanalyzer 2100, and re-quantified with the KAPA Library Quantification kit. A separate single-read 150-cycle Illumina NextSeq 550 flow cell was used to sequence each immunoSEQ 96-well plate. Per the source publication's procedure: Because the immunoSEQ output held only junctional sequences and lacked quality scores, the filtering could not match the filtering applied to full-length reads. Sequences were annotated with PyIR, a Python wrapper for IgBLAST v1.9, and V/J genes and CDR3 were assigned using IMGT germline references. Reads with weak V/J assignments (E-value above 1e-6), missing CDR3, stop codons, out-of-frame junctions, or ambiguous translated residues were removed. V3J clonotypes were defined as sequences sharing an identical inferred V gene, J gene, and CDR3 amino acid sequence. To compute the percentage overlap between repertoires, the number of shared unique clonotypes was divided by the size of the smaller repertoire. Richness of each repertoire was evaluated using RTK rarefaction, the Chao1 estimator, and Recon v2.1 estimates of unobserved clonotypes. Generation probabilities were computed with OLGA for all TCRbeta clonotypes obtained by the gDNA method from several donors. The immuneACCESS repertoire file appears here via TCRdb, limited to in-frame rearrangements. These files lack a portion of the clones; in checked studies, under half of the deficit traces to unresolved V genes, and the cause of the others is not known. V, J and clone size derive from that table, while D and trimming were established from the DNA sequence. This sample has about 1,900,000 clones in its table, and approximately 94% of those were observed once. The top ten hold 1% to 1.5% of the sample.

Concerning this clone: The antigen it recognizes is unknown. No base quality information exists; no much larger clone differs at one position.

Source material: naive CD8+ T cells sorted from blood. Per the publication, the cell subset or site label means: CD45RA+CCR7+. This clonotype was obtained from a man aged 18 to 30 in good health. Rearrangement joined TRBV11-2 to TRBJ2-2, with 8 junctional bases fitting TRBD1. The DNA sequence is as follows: TGTGCCGCTAAAAATCCGGTTACAGGGGGAAACACCGGGGAGCTGTTTTTT. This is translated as CAAKNPVTGGNTGELFF.